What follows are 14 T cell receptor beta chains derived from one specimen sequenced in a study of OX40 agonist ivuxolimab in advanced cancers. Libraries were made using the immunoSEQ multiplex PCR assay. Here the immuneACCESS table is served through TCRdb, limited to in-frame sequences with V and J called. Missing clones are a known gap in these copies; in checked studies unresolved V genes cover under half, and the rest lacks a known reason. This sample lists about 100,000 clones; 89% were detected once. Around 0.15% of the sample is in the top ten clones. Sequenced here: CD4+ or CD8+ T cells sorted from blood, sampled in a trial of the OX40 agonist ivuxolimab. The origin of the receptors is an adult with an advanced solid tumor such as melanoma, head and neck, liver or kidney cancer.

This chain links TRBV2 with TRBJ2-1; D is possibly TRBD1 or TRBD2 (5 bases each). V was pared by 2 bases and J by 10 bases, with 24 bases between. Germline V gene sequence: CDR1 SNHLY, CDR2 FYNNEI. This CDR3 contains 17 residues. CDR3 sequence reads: CASSEQGSYGALGEQFF. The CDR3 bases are TGTGCCAGCAGTGAACAGGGATCGTACGGGGCCCTGGGGGAGCAGTTCTTC.

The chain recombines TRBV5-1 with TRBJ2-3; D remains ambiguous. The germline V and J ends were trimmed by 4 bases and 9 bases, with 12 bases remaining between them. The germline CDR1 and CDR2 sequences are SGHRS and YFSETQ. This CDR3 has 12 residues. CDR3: CASSQGLDTQYF. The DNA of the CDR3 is TGCGCCAGCAGCCAAGGGCTCGACACGCAGTATTTT.

The CDR3 region has the DNA TGTGCCAGTAGCCCATCAACAGGGGGTTCCTCCTACGAGCAGTACTTC. It codes for CASSPSTGGSSYEQYF. This chain joins TRBV19 and TRBJ2-7; 8 nucleotides match TRBD1. Germline V gene lookup returns CDR1 LNHDA and CDR2 SQIVND (reference sequence). Trimming cost V 6 bases and J 0 bases; bases outside gene matches: 10. This CDR3 region has 16 residues.

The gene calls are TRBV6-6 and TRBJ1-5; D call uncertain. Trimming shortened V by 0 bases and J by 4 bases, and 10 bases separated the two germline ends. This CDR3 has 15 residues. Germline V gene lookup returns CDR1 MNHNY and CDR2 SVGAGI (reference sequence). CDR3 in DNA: TGTGCCAGCAGTTACTCGGCCCTGCCAAATCAGCCCCAGCATTTT. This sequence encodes CASSYSALPNQPQHF.

CDR3 sequence: CASSQAGLGVAGELFF. Written as DNA, the CDR3 is TGTGCCAGCAGCCAGGCGGGACTAGGCGTCGCCGGGGAGCTGTTTTTT. This rearrangement joins TRBV4-2 to TRBJ2-2, with TRBD2 identical over 8 bases. This CDR3 contains 16 residues. The V gene end was trimmed by 3 bases and the J gene end by 6 bases; junction bases not matched to a gene: 9. CDR1 and CDR2 from the germline V gene are LGHNA and YNFKEQ.

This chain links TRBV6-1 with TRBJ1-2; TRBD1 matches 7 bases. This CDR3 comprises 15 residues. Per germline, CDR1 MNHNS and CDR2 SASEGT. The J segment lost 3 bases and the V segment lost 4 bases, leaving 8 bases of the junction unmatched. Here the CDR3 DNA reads TGTGCCAGCAGTGCCTTCGGACAGGCCTACTATGGCTACACCTTC. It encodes CASSAFGQAYYGYTF.

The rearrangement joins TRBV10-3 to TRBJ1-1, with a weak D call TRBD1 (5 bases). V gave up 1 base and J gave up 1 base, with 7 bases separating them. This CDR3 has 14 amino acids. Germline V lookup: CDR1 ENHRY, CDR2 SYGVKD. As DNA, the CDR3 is TGTGCCATCAGTGAGTTTCAGGGGAACACTGAAGCTTTCTTT. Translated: CAISEFQGNTEAFF.

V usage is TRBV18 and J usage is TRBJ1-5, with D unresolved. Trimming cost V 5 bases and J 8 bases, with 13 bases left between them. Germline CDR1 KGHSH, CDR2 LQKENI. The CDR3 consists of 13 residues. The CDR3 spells CASSSTTLEPQHF. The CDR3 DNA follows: TGTGCCAGCTCATCGACAACCCTGGAGCCCCAGCATTTT.

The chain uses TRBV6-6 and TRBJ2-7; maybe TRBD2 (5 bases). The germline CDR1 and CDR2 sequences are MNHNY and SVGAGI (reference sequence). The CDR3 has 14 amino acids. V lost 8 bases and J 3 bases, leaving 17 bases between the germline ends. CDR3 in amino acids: CASGRSGPGYEQYF. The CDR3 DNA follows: TGTGCCAGCGGGAGAAGCGGTCCCGGCTACGAGCAGTACTTC.

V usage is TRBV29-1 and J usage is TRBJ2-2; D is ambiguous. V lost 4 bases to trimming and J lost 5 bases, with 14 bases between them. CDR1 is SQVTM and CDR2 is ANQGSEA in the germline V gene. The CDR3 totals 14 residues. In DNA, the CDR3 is TGCAGCGTTGTAGCAATCCCCCAAACCGGGGAGCTGTTTTTT. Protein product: CSVVAIPQTGELFF.

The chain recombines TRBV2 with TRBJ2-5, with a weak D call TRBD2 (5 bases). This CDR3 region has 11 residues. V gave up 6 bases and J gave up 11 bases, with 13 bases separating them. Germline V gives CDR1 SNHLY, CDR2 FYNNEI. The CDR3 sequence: CASRDLWEQYF. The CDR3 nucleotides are TGTGCCAGCAGGGATCTGTGGGAGCAGTACTTC.

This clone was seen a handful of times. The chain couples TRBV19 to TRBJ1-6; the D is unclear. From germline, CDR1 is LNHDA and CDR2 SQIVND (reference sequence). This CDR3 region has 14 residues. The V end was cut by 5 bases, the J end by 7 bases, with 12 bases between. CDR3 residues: CASSDGRQNSPLHF. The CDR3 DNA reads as TGTGCCAGTAGTGATGGACGGCAGAATTCACCCCTCCACTTT.

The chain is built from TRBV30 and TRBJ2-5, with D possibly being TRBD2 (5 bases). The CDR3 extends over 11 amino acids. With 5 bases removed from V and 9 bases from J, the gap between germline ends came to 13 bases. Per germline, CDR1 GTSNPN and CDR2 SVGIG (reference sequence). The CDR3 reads CAWAYRGPQYF. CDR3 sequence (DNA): TGTGCCTGGGCTTATCGGGGTCCCCAGTACTTC. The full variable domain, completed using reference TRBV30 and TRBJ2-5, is SQTIHQWPATLVQPVGSPLSLECTVEGTSNPNLYWYRQAAGRGLQLLFYSVGIGQISSEVPQNLSASRPQDRQFILSSKKLLLSDSGFYLCAWAYRGPQYFGPGTRLLVL.

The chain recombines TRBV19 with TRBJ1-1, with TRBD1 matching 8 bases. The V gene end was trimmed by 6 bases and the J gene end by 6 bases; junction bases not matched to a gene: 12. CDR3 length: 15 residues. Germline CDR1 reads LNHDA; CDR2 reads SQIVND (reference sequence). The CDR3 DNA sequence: TGTGCCAGTAGCGGACAAACAGGGGGGGTCGCTGAAGCTTTCTTT. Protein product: CASSGQTGGVAEAFF.